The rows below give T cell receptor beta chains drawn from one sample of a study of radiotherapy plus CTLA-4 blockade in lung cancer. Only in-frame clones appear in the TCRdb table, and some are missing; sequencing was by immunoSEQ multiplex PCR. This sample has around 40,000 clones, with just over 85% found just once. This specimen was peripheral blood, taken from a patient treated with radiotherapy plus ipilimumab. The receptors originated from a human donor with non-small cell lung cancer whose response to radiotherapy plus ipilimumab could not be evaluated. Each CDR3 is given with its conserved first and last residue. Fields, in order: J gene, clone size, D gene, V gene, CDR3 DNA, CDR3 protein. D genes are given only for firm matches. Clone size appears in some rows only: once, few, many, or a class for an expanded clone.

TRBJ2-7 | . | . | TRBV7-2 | TGTGCCAGCAGCTTTGGCAGGGAAAGTTCCTACGAGCAGTACTTC | CASSFGRESSYEQYF
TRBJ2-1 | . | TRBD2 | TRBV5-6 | TGTGCCAGCAGGCTGGGATGGGGAGGGCCTATCAATGAGCAGTTCTTC | CASRLGWGGPINEQFF
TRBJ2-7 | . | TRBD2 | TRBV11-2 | TGTGCCAGCAGCCAAGGACTAGCGGGCGTCTACGAGCAGTACTTC | CASSQGLAGVYEQYF
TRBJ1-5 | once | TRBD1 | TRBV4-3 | TGCGCCAGCAGCCAATGGCAGGGGGGAACTCCCCAGCATTTT | CASSQWQGGTPQHF
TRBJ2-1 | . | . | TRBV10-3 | TGTGCCATCCGAGGCACCGACAGCAATGAGCAGTTCTTC | CAIRGTDSNEQFF
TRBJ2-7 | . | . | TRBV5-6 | TGTGCCAGCAGCTTAAACGGCAGGCCTTACGAGCAGTACTTC | CASSLNGRPYEQYF
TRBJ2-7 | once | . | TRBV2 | TGTGCCAGCAGTATTGTAGAGCAGTACTTC | CASSIVEQYF
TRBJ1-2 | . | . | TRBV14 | TGTGCCAGCAGCCAAGGCATCCGAGACTACACCTTC | CASSQGIRDYTF
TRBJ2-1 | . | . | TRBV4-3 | TGCGCCAGCAGCCCCCGGGACATCGTTAGCTCCTACAATGAGCAGTTCTTC | CASSPRDIVSSYNEQFF
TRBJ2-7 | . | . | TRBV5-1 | TGCGCCAGCAGCTTGGAGGGTCTAGCGTACGAGCAGTACTTC | CASSLEGLAYEQYF
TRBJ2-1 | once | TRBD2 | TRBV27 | TGTGCCAGCAGCTGGGGGGGTGAGCAGTTCTTC | CASSWGGEQFF
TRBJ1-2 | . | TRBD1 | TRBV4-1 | TGCGCCAGCAGCCAGGGTACAGGGGGCAGAAACTATGGCTACACCTTC | CASSQGTGGRNYGYTF
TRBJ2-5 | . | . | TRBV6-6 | TGTGCCAGCATCATAAGCCGATCGTCCCAAGAGACCCAGTACTTC | CASIISRSSQETQYF
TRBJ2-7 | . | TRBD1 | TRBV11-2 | TGTGCCAGCAGCCCAATAAGCAGAAGTAGGGGACAGGGGCGGTACGAGCAGTACTTC | CASSPISRSRGQGRYEQYF
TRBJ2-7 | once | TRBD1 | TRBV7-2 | TGTGCCAGCAGCTTAGTCGGCAGGGGGTACGAGCAGTACTTC | CASSLVGRGYEQYF
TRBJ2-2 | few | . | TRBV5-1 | TGCGCCACCAAATGGTCGGCAGGGGACACCGGGGAGCTGTTTTTT | CATKWSAGDTGELFF
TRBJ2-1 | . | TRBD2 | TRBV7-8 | TGTGCCAGCAGCCACGCGGGGGGCGGGAAGCGCAATGAGCAGTTCTTC | CASSHAGGGKRNEQFF
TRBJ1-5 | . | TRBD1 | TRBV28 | TGTGCCAGCAGTTTAGTTAGGGGCGGGACAGCCAATCAGCCCCAGCATTTT | CASSLVRGGTANQPQHF
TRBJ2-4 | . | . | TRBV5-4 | TGTGCCAGCAGCTCTCCAGCCAAAAACATTCAGTACTTC | CASSSPAKNIQYF
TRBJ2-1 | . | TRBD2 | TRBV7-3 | TGTGCCAGCAGCTTGGGGACTAGCGCGACGACTGAGCAGTTCTTC | CASSLGTSATTEQFF
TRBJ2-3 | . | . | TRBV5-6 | TGTGCCAGCAGCTTTCTGGCGGGATTCACAGATACGCAGTATTTT | CASSFLAGFTDTQYF
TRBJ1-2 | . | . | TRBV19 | TGTGCCGCCTCCCGGGGGGCCGCTAACTATGGCTACACCTTC | CAASRGAANYGYTF
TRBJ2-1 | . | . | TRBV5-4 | TGTGCCAGCAGCCAGGACGGGAGCTCCTACAATGAGCAGTTCTTC | CASSQDGSSYNEQFF
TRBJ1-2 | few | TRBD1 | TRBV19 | TGTGCCAGTAGTACGGGACAGCGCCTCGAAAGGTACACCTTC | CASSTGQRLERYTF
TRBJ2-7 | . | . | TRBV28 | TGTGCCTGCGGCGACTACGAGCAGTACTTC | CACGDYEQYF
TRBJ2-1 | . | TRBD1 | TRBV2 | TGTGCCAGCAGCGTAGAAGGGGGCCCAAGGAATGAGCAGTTCTTC | CASSVEGGPRNEQFF
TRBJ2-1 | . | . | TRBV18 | TGTGCCAGCTCATCCACTAGCTCCTACAATGAGCAGTTCTTC | CASSSTSSYNEQFF
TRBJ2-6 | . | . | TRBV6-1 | TGTGCCAGCAGTGAAATCCGGACAGCTACCTCTGGGGCCAACGTCCTGACTTTC | CASSEIRTATSGANVLTF
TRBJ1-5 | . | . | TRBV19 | TGTGCCAGTAGTTCCCCGGGACAAAATAGCAATCAGCCCCAGCATTTT | CASSSPGQNSNQPQHF
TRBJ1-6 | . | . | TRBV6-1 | TGTGCCAGCAGTGAGGTGGGGGGGCGGACGTCCTATAATTCACCCCTCCACTTT | CASSEVGGRTSYNSPLHF
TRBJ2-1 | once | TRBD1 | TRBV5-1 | TGCGCCAGCAGCTGGGGACAGGGTACTCGAAATGAGCAGTTCTTC | CASSWGQGTRNEQFF
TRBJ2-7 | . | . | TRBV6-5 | TGTGCCAGCAGTTACTCGCAGGGGTCGTACGAGCAGTACTTC | CASSYSQGSYEQYF
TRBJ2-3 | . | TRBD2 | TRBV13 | TGTGCCAGCAGCTTTAGCAGCGGGGGAGGGGATACGCAGTATTTT | CASSFSSGGGDTQYF
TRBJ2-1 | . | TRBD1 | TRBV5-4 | TGTGCCAGCAGCTTATTAGGACAGGGGGTCAAGAATGAGCAGTTCTTC | CASSLLGQGVKNEQFF
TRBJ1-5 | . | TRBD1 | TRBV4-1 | TGCGCCAGCAGCCAGGGGGCCGGGACAGGGGATCAGCCCCAGCATTTT | CASSQGAGTGDQPQHF
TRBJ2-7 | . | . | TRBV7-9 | TGTGCCAGCAGCCGGAGTGGCAGCTACGAGCAGTACTTC | CASSRSGSYEQYF